This T cell receptor (beta chain) is from a study of T cell repertoires in cytomegalovirus infection. One entry per CDR3 protein results from TCRdb running MiXCR on the reads. The sample includes around 800,000 distinct CDR3 sequences, about 33% seen only once; the top ten take roughly 12%. Only a few counts were recorded for this clonotype. Antigen: not known. This clonotype was obtained from a human donor in good health (CMV status not recorded). Some clones in this sample may be carry-over from other donors' samples. This material consisted of cultured CD8+ T cells from PBMCs, taken from culture after CMV antigen stimulation.

The CDR3 bases are TGTGCCAGCAGTTTAGAGTATGGGGCCAACGTCCTGACTTTC. The encoded protein is CASSLEYGANVLTF. This chain links TRBV27 with TRBJ2-6; D is undetermined. V was cut by 2 bases and J by 3 bases, with 5 bases left in between. CDR1 and CDR2 (germline): MNHEY, SMNVEV (reference sequence). The length of the CDR3 is 14 residues.